The clone carrying this TCR beta chain showed up just once. These data come from a study of shared clonotypes between healthy human individuals. Sequenced by immunoSEQ multiplex PCR; TCRdb stores in-frame clones only, minus some. The sample holds 700,000 or so clones, about three quarters seen once. What was sequenced was memory CD4+ T cells sorted from blood. Stated subset: CD45RA-negative fraction. The clonotype was recovered from a woman aged 25 to 39 in good health.

The CDR3 loop is CASSIAPSRGDQPQHF. The CDR3 region has the DNA TGTGCCAGTAGTATAGCTCCAAGCAGGGGAGATCAGCCCCAGCATTTT. This rearrangement joins TRBV19 to TRBJ1-5; D possibly corresponds to TRBD1 (6 bases). CDR3 size: 16 residues. Per the germline V gene, CDR1 is LNHDA and CDR2 is SQIVND (reference sequence). Trimming cost V 1 base and J 5 bases, with 15 bases left between them.